This entry lists 20 T cell receptor beta chains sequenced from one sample in a study of T cell changes during pregnancy in multiple sclerosis. Only in-frame clones appear in the TCRdb table, and some are missing; sequencing was by immunoSEQ multiplex PCR. The sample lists over 55,000 clones; 85% to 95% were seen once. Sequenced here: CD8+ T cells from peripheral blood mononuclear cells, sampled in the third trimester of pregnancy. These receptors were taken from a female donor in good health, enrolled as a control in a pregnancy study.

The chain recombines TRBV13 with TRBJ1-3, with D unresolved. Germline V gene sequence: CDR1 PRHDT, CDR2 FYEKMQ (reference sequence). V lost 2 bases to trimming and J lost 0 bases, with 5 bases between them. This CDR3 contains 14 residues. The CDR3 spells CASSLLSSGNTIYF. In DNA, the CDR3 is TGTGCCAGCAGCTTACTAAGCTCTGGAAACACCATATATTTT.

The chain couples TRBV4-1 to TRBJ1-5; D remains unclear. The germline gives CDR1 MGHRA, CDR2 YSYEKL. This CDR3 region has 14 residues. V was shortened by 0 bases and J by 6 bases, with 9 bases between the two germline ends. This chain's CDR3 is CASSQEDRGQPQHF. The CDR3 DNA reads as TGCGCCAGCAGCCAAGAAGACCGAGGTCAGCCCCAGCATTTT.

This clone was recorded once. J is TRBJ2-7 and V is TRBV9; D might be TRBD1 (6 bases). The germline CDR1 and CDR2 sequences are SGDLS and YYNGEE. The CDR3 has 14 residues. Trimming removed 0 bases at V and 3 bases at J, with 10 bases between. The CDR3 sequence is CASSVGWTDYEQYF. CDR3 coding DNA: TGTGCCAGCAGCGTAGGGTGGACAGACTACGAGCAGTACTTC.

The chain's CDR3 is CASTSSQGELTYTGELFF. In nucleotides, the CDR3 is TGTGCCAGCACCAGCAGCCAGGGGGAGTTAACTTACACCGGGGAGCTGTTTTTT. The chain carries TRBV5-5 and TRBJ2-2; 7 bases line up with TRBD1. The CDR3 consists of 18 residues. With V trimmed by 6 bases and J by 3 bases, 17 bases remained unmatched. The V gene's germline CDR1 is SGHKS and CDR2 YYEKEE (reference sequence).

V is TRBV19 and J is TRBJ1-2; 8 bases map to TRBD1. The CDR3 contains 13 residues. CDR1 is LNHDA and CDR2 is SQIVND in the germline V gene (reference sequence). V was clipped by 5 bases and J by 8 bases; unmatched bases: 7. The CDR3: CASSPRGREGYTF. The CDR3 bases are TGTGCCAGTAGTCCCAGGGGGCGCGAGGGCTACACCTTC.

The V and J genes are TRBV5-4 and TRBJ2-5, with TRBD2 matching over 10 bases. J gave up 2 bases and V 4 bases, and 5 bases lay outside the gene matches. This CDR3 has 15 amino acids. CDR1 is SGHNT, CDR2 YYREEE, per germline (reference sequence). Written as DNA, the CDR3 is TGTGCCAGCAGCACTAGCGGGACGAGACAAGAGACCCAGTACTTC. It encodes CASSTSGTRQETQYF.

The CDR3 region is CASSSSGQGNTEAFF. In nucleotides, the CDR3 is TGTGCCAGCAGTTCCTCGGGACAGGGGAACACTGAAGCTTTCTTT. This chain joins TRBV27 and TRBJ1-1; 9 bases line up with TRBD1. V trimming: 4 bases; J trimming: 1 base; junction bases outside the gene matches: 4. Germline V gene sequence: CDR1 MNHEY, CDR2 SMNVEV (reference sequence). CDR3 length: 15 amino acids.

The rearrangement uses TRBV27 and TRBJ1-2; D unclear. This CDR3 region has 13 residues. The germline V gene has CDR1 MNHEY and CDR2 SMNVEV (reference sequence). Trimming stripped 2 bases from V and 7 bases from J, with 11 bases between. The CDR3 reads CASSLSPSGGYTF. CDR3 in DNA: TGTGCCAGCAGTTTAAGTCCATCGGGTGGCTACACCTTC.

This chain connects TRBV2 to TRBJ1-5; possible D gene TRBD1, 5 bases. Germline CDR1 SNHLY, CDR2 FYNNEI. This CDR3 has 15 amino acids. Trimming took 6 bases from V and 0 from J, leaving 12 bases between them. DNA for the CDR3: TGTGCCAGCAGGGAACCAGGGAATAGCAATCAGCCCCAGCATTTT. Its translation is CASREPGNSNQPQHF.

This chain uses TRBV6-6 with TRBJ1-5; perhaps TRBD1 as D (6 bases). CDR1 is MNHNY, CDR2 SVGAGI, per germline (reference sequence). The V end lost 5 bases, the J end lost 4 bases, and 12 bases lay between the germline ends. CDR3 size: 14 residues. In DNA form, the CDR3 reads TGTGCCAGCAGTGATTTTCAGGGGAATCAGCCCCAGCATTTT. Its protein is CASSDFQGNQPQHF.

The V call is TRBV27, the J call TRBJ1-5; D remains ambiguous. CDR1 is MNHEY, CDR2 SMNVEV, per germline (reference sequence). V was shortened by 3 bases and J by 3 bases, with 12 bases between the two germline ends. The CDR3 consists of 15 residues. The CDR3 sequence is CASSLTGSHNQPQHF. CDR3 nucleotide sequence: TGTGCCAGCAGTTTGACCGGGTCGCACAATCAGCCCCAGCATTTT.

The J gene is TRBJ2-1, the V gene TRBV9; 7 bases line up with TRBD2. V dropped 3 bases and J dropped 0; count of bases not matched to a gene: 12. Germline assignment: CDR1 SGDLS and CDR2 YYNGEE. The CDR3 has 18 residues. CDR3 DNA: TGTGCCAGCAGCGGGTTGGGGGAGGGGTCACACTCCTACAATGAGCAGTTCTTC. It codes for CASSGLGEGSHSYNEQFF.

Only one count was recorded for this clone. The chain recombines TRBV4-2 with TRBJ1-1, with D unclear. The CDR3 runs to 16 residues. V dropped 2 bases and J dropped 0 bases, with 13 bases sitting between them. The V gene's germline CDR1 is LGHNA and CDR2 YNFKEQ. Written as DNA, the CDR3 is TGTGCCAGCAGCCAATCCTACGGGGTCTTGAACACTGAAGCTTTCTTT. Encoded protein: CASSQSYGVLNTEAFF.

This chain connects TRBV9 to TRBJ2-7, with TRBD1 as a possible D gene (5 bases). Trimming removed 4 bases at V and 2 bases at J, with 13 bases between. The length of the CDR3 is 14 residues. Germline V gives CDR1 SGDLS, CDR2 YYNGEE. CDR3 in DNA: TGTGCCAGCAGCCCAGGCCAGGGCGCCTACGAGCAGTACTTC. Protein sequence: CASSPGQGAYEQYF.

The V gene is TRBV6-1, the J gene TRBJ1-1, with D tentatively TRBD1 (6 bases). V was pared by 2 bases and J by 0 bases, with 19 bases between. Germline CDR1 MNHNS, CDR2 SASEGT. This CDR3 comprises 18 residues. CDR3 sequence reads: CASSEYRDPYLMNTEAFF. The CDR3 nucleotides are TGTGCCAGCAGTGAATACAGGGATCCCTACCTAATGAACACTGAAGCTTTCTTT.

This clone has only one observation. CDR3: CASSNRGIIDEQYF. CDR3 DNA: TGTGCCAGCAGTAACAGGGGGATAATCGACGAGCAGTACTTC. The chain joins TRBV27 to TRBJ2-7; TRBD1 agrees at 8 bases. Germline-derived CDR1 and CDR2 are MNHEY and SMNVEV (reference sequence). The CDR3 runs to 14 residues. V lost 5 bases and J lost 5; bases outside the gene matches: 8.

This chain links TRBV19 with TRBJ2-7; 9 positions match TRBD1. V was pared by 5 bases and J by 0 bases, with 5 bases of the junction left unmatched. Germline V gives CDR1 LNHDA, CDR2 SQIVND (reference sequence). The CDR3 extends over 15 amino acids. The CDR3 region is CASSPGTGFSYEQYF. The CDR3 DNA follows: TGTGCCAGTAGTCCCGGGACAGGGTTCTCCTACGAGCAGTACTTC. The whole variable domain, filled in from reference TRBV19 and TRBJ2-7, reads DGGITQSPKYLFRKEGQNVTLSCEQNLNHDAMYWYRQDPGQGLRLIYYSQIVNDFQKGDIAEGYSVSREKKESFPLTVTSAQKNPTAFYLCASSPGTGFSYEQYFGPGTRLTVT.

The rearrangement links TRBV9 to TRBJ2-1; 7 bases map to TRBD1. J lost 4 bases, V lost 2 bases, and 6 bases had no gene match. CDR3 length: 15 residues. Germline CDR1 is SGDLS and CDR2 is YYNGEE. This CDR3 reads CASSVRDSKYNEQFF. CDR3 DNA: TGTGCCAGCAGCGTTAGGGACAGTAAGTACAATGAGCAGTTCTTC.

V gene TRBV7-9 combines with J gene TRBJ1-1, with D perhaps TRBD1 (6 bases). With 5 bases removed from V and 6 bases from J, the gap between germline ends came to 13 bases. This CDR3 is 13 amino acids long. The germline V gene encodes CDR1 SEHNR and CDR2 FQNEAQ (reference sequence). The CDR3 loop reads CASSRLGQSEAFF. For the CDR3, the DNA is TGTGCCAGCAGCCGACTCGGACAGTCTGAAGCTTTCTTT.

V and J are TRBV2 and TRBJ1-2; possible D gene TRBD1, 6 bases. The CDR3 has 14 amino acids. V was shortened by 6 bases and J by 4 bases, with 15 bases between the two germline ends. From germline, CDR1 is SNHLY and CDR2 FYNNEI. The CDR3 region is CASRPSGAVYGYTF. The CDR3 DNA sequence: TGTGCCAGCAGGCCGTCAGGGGCGGTCTATGGCTACACCTTC.